These 8 T cell receptor beta chains were all obtained from the same sample, sequenced in a study of graft-versus-host responses after intestinal transplantation. Profiling relied on immunoSEQ multiplex PCR, and the TCRdb table lists in-frame clones only, not all of them. The sample has tens of thousands of clones, about 90% seen once. Sequenced here: PBMCs, sampled about 310 days after intestinal transplant. The receptor set was obtained from a human patient who received an intestinal transplant, so some T cells may come from the graft donor.

The J gene is TRBJ2-3, the V gene TRBV4-1, with D uncertain. The length of the CDR3 is 15 residues. V was trimmed by 2 bases and J by 1 base, leaving 10 bases between them. Germline loops: CDR1 MGHRA, CDR2 YSYEKL. CDR3 DNA sequence: TGCGCCAGCAGCCAACTAGTTCTCCGCACAGATACGCAGTATTTT. Its translation is CASSQLVLRTDTQYF.

This clone was seen more than once but under ten times. The chain links TRBV28 to TRBJ2-5; D possibly corresponds to TRBD2 (6 bases). The V and J ends lost 2 bases and 5 bases respectively, with 15 bases between them. The germline CDR1 and CDR2 sequences are MDHEN and SYDVKM. There are 15 residues in the CDR3. CDR3 amino acids: CASSLGGKGEETQYF. CDR3 sequence (DNA): TGTGCCAGCAGTTTAGGAGGGAAGGGAGAGGAGACCCAGTACTTC.

J is TRBJ2-5 and V is TRBV4-1, with a tentative D call TRBD1 (5 bases). This CDR3 region has 14 residues. The germline V gene encodes CDR1 MGHRA and CDR2 YSYEKL. Trimming removed 2 bases from V and 4 bases from J, with 11 bases in between. The CDR3 spells CASSQYLGPETQYF. DNA for the CDR3: TGCGCCAGCAGCCAATATTTGGGGCCAGAGACCCAGTACTTC.

The V call is TRBV4-1, the J call TRBJ1-2; D is undetermined. Germline-derived CDR1 and CDR2 are MGHRA and YSYEKL. The V and J ends lost 1 base and 1 base respectively, with 19 bases between them. The CDR3 spans 18 residues. CDR3 amino acids: CASSQVVSKAGDNYGYTF. The CDR3 DNA reads as TGCGCCAGCAGCCAAGTCGTTTCTAAGGCAGGAGATAACTATGGCTACACCTTC.

This clone showed up just once. The chain carries TRBV9 and TRBJ2-3, with 10 bases lining up with TRBD2. Germline V gene sequence: CDR1 SGDLS, CDR2 YYNGEE. The J segment lost 0 bases and the V segment lost 2 bases, leaving 9 bases of the junction unmatched. This CDR3 comprises 18 residues. In DNA, the CDR3 is TGTGCCAGCAGCGTGATAGCGGGGGGCACTCTAAGCACAGATACGCAGTATTTT. It codes for CASSVIAGGTLSTDTQYF. Based on the CDR3 plus reference TRBV9 and TRBJ2-3, the full variable domain is DSGVTQTPKHLITATGQRVTLRCSPRSGDLSVYWYQQSLDQGLQFLIQYYNGEERAKGNILERFSAQQFPDLHSELNLSSLELGDSALYFCASSVIAGGTLSTDTQYFGPGTRLTVL.

The V gene is TRBV6-1, the J gene TRBJ2-5, with 10 bases identical to TRBD2. The CDR3 length is 16 residues. The ends lost 4 bases at V and 7 bases at J; junction bases unmatched: 12. Germline V lookup: CDR1 MNHNS, CDR2 SASEGT. The CDR3 region has the DNA TGTGCCAGCAGTGCATCAGCGGGGGGGCCTCCGGCGACCCAGTACTTC. It translates to CASSASAGGPPATQYF.

V and J are TRBV19 and TRBJ2-3; D remains unclear. CDR1 is LNHDA, CDR2 SQIVND, per germline (reference sequence). Trimming stripped 2 bases from V and 5 bases from J, with 2 bases between. The CDR3 is 11 amino acids. The CDR3 nucleotides are TGTGCCAGTAGTATACGAGATACGCAGTATTTT. This translates into CASSIRDTQYF.

V usage is TRBV6-5 and J usage is TRBJ1-5; 7 nucleotides align to TRBD1. The CDR3 consists of 14 residues. Germline V gives CDR1 MNHEY, CDR2 SVGAGI. Unmatched junction bases numbered 10, after V lost 6 bases and J lost 8 bases. For the CDR3, the DNA is TGTGCCAGCAGGCCCTACAGGGGCGGCAAGCCCCAGCATTTT. It yields the protein CASRPYRGGKPQHF.